This is a list of T cell receptor beta chains from one sample in a study of blood T cells in healthy people across ages. MiXCR, applied by TCRdb to the 5' RACE reads, yields one record per CDR3 protein. Seen here are about 800,000 distinct CDR3 sequences, 20% to 25% observed once, and the top ten hold 3% to 4%. The same data also went into a second study, on T cells of mothers and their children.

Input material: blood. Receptors originate from a boy under 18 in good health. Each CDR3 is given with its conserved first and last residue. Fields, in order: D gene, clone size, J gene, CDR3 length, V gene, CDR3 protein, CDR3 DNA. The D gene is left open where the match is weak. Clone size appears in some rows only: once, few, many, or a class for an expanded clone.

D: -; size: -; J: TRBJ2-7; length: 13; V: TRBV29-1; CDR3: CSVPGASSYEQYF; DNA: TGCAGCGTACCAGGGGCCAGCTCCTACGAGCAGTACTTC
D: TRBD2; size: -; J: TRBJ2-3; length: 16; V: TRBV29-1; CDR3: CSVGTSGRWLTDTQYF; DNA: TGCAGCGTCGGGACTAGCGGGAGGTGGCTCACAGATACGCAGTATTTT
D: TRBD1; size: -; J: TRBJ2-7; length: 17; V: TRBV28; CDR3: CASSLKIGTGAFYEQYF; DNA: TGTGCCAGCAGTCTAAAAATCGGGACAGGGGCCTTCTACGAGCAGTACTTC
D: -; size: few; J: TRBJ2-7; length: 11; V: TRBV29-1; CDR3: CSVEIDYEQYF; DNA: TGCAGCGTTGAAATTGACTACGAGCAGTACTTC
D: TRBD1; size: few; J: TRBJ2-5; length: 15; V: TRBV2; CDR3: CASSEEGQGQETQYF; DNA: TGTGCCAGCAGTGAAGAGGGACAGGGGCAAGAGACCCAGTACTTC
D: -; size: -; J: TRBJ1-1; length: 12; V: TRBV29-1; CDR3: CSVRTTNTEAFF; DNA: TGCAGCGTTCGAACAACGAACACTGAAGCTTTCTTT
D: TRBD1; size: -; J: TRBJ1-1; length: 16; V: TRBV12-3/TRBV12-4; CDR3: CASSPDRSGMNTEAFF; DNA: TGTGCCAGCAGTCCGGACAGGAGCGGGATGAACACTGAAGCTTTCTTT
D: TRBD2; size: -; J: TRBJ2-3; length: 16; V: TRBV4-3; CDR3: CASSQDGRAGSDTQYF; DNA: TGCGCCAGCAGCCAAGACGGGAGGGCCGGTTCAGATACGCAGTATTTT
D: -; size: few; J: TRBJ1-4; length: 14; V: TRBV7-9; CDR3: CASSLDISGEKLFF; DNA: TGTGCCAGCAGCCTGGACATTTCGGGTGAAAAACTGTTTTTT
D: TRBD2; size: few; J: TRBJ2-4; length: 15; V: TRBV28; CDR3: CASSLNPGGIGIQYF; DNA: TGTGCCAGCAGCCTCAACCCGGGGGGGATTGGCATTCAGTACTTC
D: -; size: -; J: TRBJ2-1; length: 13; V: TRBV24-1; CDR3: CATSGDWLPEQFF; DNA: TGTGCCACCAGTGGAGACTGGCTCCCTGAGCAGTTCTTC
D: -; size: many; J: TRBJ2-5; length: 15; V: TRBV21-1; CDR3: CASSVFDRRQETQYF; DNA: TGTGCCAGCTCGGTCTTTGACCGACGTCAAGAGACCCAGTACTTC
D: TRBD1; size: -; J: TRBJ2-1; length: 15; V: TRBV5-1; CDR3: CASSLAQGGYNEQFF; DNA: TGCGCCAGCAGCTTGGCACAGGGGGGCTACAATGAGCAGTTCTTC
D: -; size: -; J: TRBJ2-7; length: 13; V: TRBV27; CDR3: CASSSAWSYEQYF; DNA: TGTGCCAGCAGTTCGGCCTGGTCTTACGAGCAGTACTTC
D: -; size: many; J: TRBJ2-3; length: 15; V: TRBV4-3; CDR3: CASSQSQGPEDTQYF; DNA: TGCGCCAGCAGCCAAAGCCAGGGACCCGAAGATACGCAGTATTTT
D: TRBD2; size: few; J: TRBJ2-3; length: 14; V: TRBV29-1; CDR3: CSVIFSGPTDTQYF; DNA: TGCAGCGTTATATTTAGCGGGCCCACAGATACGCAGTATTTT
D: TRBD2; size: -; J: TRBJ2-3; length: 16; V: TRBV20-1; CDR3: CSAHITSGGRTDTQYF; DNA: TGCAGTGCTCATATAACTAGCGGGGGACGCACAGATACGCAGTATTTT
D: -; size: -; J: TRBJ1-2; length: 15; V: TRBV4-3; CDR3: CASSQDNRAGYGYTF; DNA: TGCGCCAGCAGCCAAGATAACAGGGCTGGCTATGGCTACACCTTC
D: -; size: -; J: TRBJ2-7; length: 23; V: TRBV2; CDR3: CASSGIGWTGLPGPTGGSYEQYF; DNA: TGTGCCAGCAGTGGGATAGGATGGACAGGTCTCCCGGGACCGACGGGGGGCTCCTACGAGCAGTACTTC
D: TRBD1; size: few; J: TRBJ1-4; length: 15; V: TRBV7-2; CDR3: CASSLDRDSHEKLFF; DNA: TGTGCCAGCAGCTTAGATAGGGACAGCCATGAAAAACTGTTTTTT
D: TRBD2; size: -; J: TRBJ2-3; length: 17; V: TRBV6-2/TRBV6-3; CDR3: CASSPLVGGRATDTQYF; DNA: TGTGCCAGCAGCCCCCTCGTGGGCGGGAGGGCCACAGATACGCAGTATTTT
D: -; size: few; J: TRBJ1-1; length: 12; V: TRBV7-9; CDR3: CASSSSNTEAFF; DNA: TGTGCCAGCAGCTCGTCGAACACTGAAGCTTTCTTT
D: -; size: -; J: TRBJ2-7; length: 12; V: TRBV25-1; CDR3: CASSEWGQGTYF; DNA: -
D: TRBD2; size: -; J: TRBJ2-5; length: 15; V: TRBV7-6; CDR3: CASSLAAGGQKTQYF; DNA: TGTGCCAGCAGCTTAGCCGCGGGAGGACAGAAGACCCAGTACTTC
D: TRBD2; size: few; J: TRBJ2-7; length: 17; V: TRBV7-9; CDR3: CASSFVGRASISYEQYF; DNA: TGTGCCAGCAGCTTCGTCGGGAGGGCCTCTATTTCCTACGAGCAGTACTTC
D: -; size: few; J: TRBJ2-5; length: 12; V: TRBV28; CDR3: CASSVKRETQYF; DNA: TGTGCCAGCAGTGTCAAGCGGGAGACCCAGTACTTC
D: -; size: -; J: TRBJ1-4; length: 16; V: TRBV7-3; CDR3: CASSLYPRQGREKLFF; DNA: TGTGCCAGCAGCTTATATCCTCGGCAGGGCAGAGAAAAACTGTTTTTT
D: -; size: -; J: TRBJ2-5; length: 15; V: TRBV24-1; CDR3: CATSDPEGPQETQYF; DNA: TGCGCCACCAGTGATCCGGAGGGACCCCAAGAGACCCAGTACTTC
D: -; size: few; J: TRBJ1-1; length: 15; V: TRBV3-1; CDR3: CASSQGDTPNTEAFF; DNA: TGTGCCAGCAGCCAAGGGGACACCCCGAACACTGAAGCTTTCTTT
D: -; size: -; J: TRBJ2-3; length: 15; V: TRBV7-2; CDR3: CASSPGSLGTDTQYF; DNA: TGTGCCAGCAGCCCAGGGAGTCTGGGCACAGATACGCAGTATTTT
D: TRBD1; size: few; J: TRBJ2-7; length: 16; V: TRBV11-2; CDR3: CASSNIRQGYRREQYF; DNA: TGTGCCAGCAGCAATATCAGACAGGGATATCGACGCGAGCAGTACTTC
D: -; size: many; J: TRBJ1-2; length: 12; V: TRBV29-1; CDR3: CSVEGTGSGYTF; DNA: TGCAGCGTTGAAGGAACAGGGTCTGGCTACACCTTC
D: -; size: -; J: TRBJ1-2; length: 14; V: TRBV4-1; CDR3: CASSQTIVSGGYTF; DNA: TGCGCCAGCAGCCAGACCATAGTTAGTGGCGGCTACACCTTC
D: -; size: -; J: TRBJ2-5; length: 16; V: TRBV10-3; CDR3: CAISESSGLYGETQYF; DNA: TGTGCCATCAGTGAGTCATCGGGGTTGTACGGAGAGACCCAGTACTTC
D: -; size: -; J: TRBJ2-7; length: 14; V: TRBV27; CDR3: CASSLIGGYYEQYF; DNA: TGTGCCAGCAGTTTAATAGGAGGGTACTACGAGCAGTACTTC
D: -; size: few; J: TRBJ2-7; length: 15; V: TRBV6-1; CDR3: CASNQGSSGSYEQYF; DNA: TGTGCCAGCAACCAAGGAAGTAGCGGATCCTACGAGCAGTACTTC
D: TRBD1; size: -; J: TRBJ1-2; length: 15; V: TRBV7-9; CDR3: CASSLGQGARDGYTF; DNA: TGTGCCAGCAGCTTGGGACAGGGGGCGAGGGATGGCTACACCTTC
D: -; size: few; J: TRBJ1-3; length: 15; V: TRBV6-5; CDR3: CASVPGGARGNTIYF; DNA: TGTGCCAGCGTTCCCGGGGGGGCGCGTGGAAACACCATATATTTT
D: -; size: few; J: TRBJ1-5; length: 13; V: TRBV19; CDR3: CASSIALNQPQHF; DNA: TGTGCCAGTAGTATAGCACTTAATCAGCCCCAGCATTTT
D: -; size: few; J: TRBJ1-2; length: 11; V: TRBV7-2; CDR3: CASSLTGTLIF; DNA: TGTGCCAGCAGCCTGACAGGAACCCTTATCTTC
D: -; size: few; J: TRBJ2-5; length: 14; V: TRBV12-3/TRBV12-4; CDR3: CASSLDPGEPTQYF; DNA: TGTGCCAGCAGTTTAGACCCGGGGGAGCCGACCCAGTACTTC
D: TRBD2; size: few; J: TRBJ2-5; length: 16; V: TRBV28; CDR3: CASSATSGGFQETQYF; DNA: TGTGCCAGCAGTGCGACTAGCGGAGGGTTCCAAGAGACCCAGTACTTC
D: -; size: -; J: TRBJ2-2; length: 15; V: TRBV9; CDR3: CASSGTTGRTGELFF; DNA: TGTGCCAGCAGCGGCACGACGGGGCGAACCGGGGAGCTGTTTTTT
D: -; size: -; J: TRBJ2-3; length: 16; V: TRBV12-3/TRBV12-4; CDR3: CASSFPGRGSTDTQYF; DNA: TGTGCCAGCAGTTTTCCGGGGAGAGGAAGCACAGATACGCAGTATTTT
D: TRBD1; size: -; J: TRBJ2-3; length: 16; V: TRBV28; CDR3: CASSQKTGGSSDTQYF; DNA: TGTGCCAGCAGTCAGAAGACAGGGGGTTCGTCAGATACGCAGTATTTT
D: -; size: few; J: TRBJ2-1; length: 15; V: TRBV11-2; CDR3: CASSLLPGLYNEQFF; DNA: TGTGCCAGCAGCTTACTCCCTGGCCTCTACAATGAGCAGTTCTTC
D: TRBD1; size: -; J: TRBJ2-1; length: 14; V: TRBV27; CDR3: CASSSRQGRDEQFF; DNA: TGTGCCAGCAGTTCAAGACAGGGAAGAGATGAGCAGTTCTTC
D: -; size: -; J: TRBJ2-4; length: 12; V: TRBV20-1; CDR3: CSARFAKNIQYF; DNA: TGCAGTGCGCGGTTTGCCAAAAACATTCAGTACTTC
D: -; size: few; J: TRBJ2-7; length: 14; V: TRBV21-1; CDR3: CASSKEGGPYEQYF; DNA: TGTGCCAGCAGCAAAGAAGGGGGCCCCTACGAGCAGTACTTC
D: -; size: few; J: TRBJ2-5; length: 15; V: TRBV5-4; CDR3: CASSQTWGSQETQYF; DNA: TGTGCCAGCAGCCAGACCTGGGGCTCCCAAGAGACCCAGTACTTC
D: -; size: -; J: TRBJ1-3; length: 15; V: TRBV7-9; CDR3: CASSLAGTLGNTIYF; DNA: TGTGCCAGCAGCTTGGCCGGGACACTTGGAAACACCATATATTTT
D: -; size: few; J: TRBJ2-7; length: 15; V: TRBV12-3/TRBV12-4; CDR3: CASSFALPQSTEQYF; DNA: TGTGCCAGCAGTTTCGCCCTGCCGCAATCCACCGAGCAGTACTTC
D: -; size: few; J: TRBJ1-1; length: 16; V: TRBV5-1; CDR3: CASSSRGQYYGTEAFF; DNA: TGCGCCAGCAGCTCCAGAGGACAGTATTACGGCACTGAAGCTTTCTTT
D: -; size: -; J: TRBJ2-7; length: 13; V: TRBV7-9; CDR3: CASSLVDWGIRTF; DNA: TGTGCCAGCAGCTTGGTCGATTGGGGGATCCGTACCTTC
D: -; size: -; J: TRBJ1-3; length: 14; V: TRBV12-3/TRBV12-4; CDR3: CASSRHSSGNTIYF; DNA: TGTGCCAGCAGTCGACACAGCTCTGGAAACACCATATATTTT
D: -; size: few; J: TRBJ2-6; length: 15; V: TRBV7-9; CDR3: CASSLIASGANVLTF; DNA: TGTGCCAGCAGCTTAATCGCCTCTGGGGCCAACGTCCTGACTTTC
D: -; size: few; J: TRBJ2-4; length: 17; V: TRBV27; CDR3: CASRSSVTVLAKNIQYF; DNA: TGTGCCAGCCGCTCATCGGTCACAGTCCTAGCCAAAAACATTCAGTACTTC
D: -; size: -; J: TRBJ2-2; length: 18; V: TRBV11-3; CDR3: CASSLGRRDKRDTGELFF; DNA: TGTGCCAGCAGCTTAGGGCGCCGGGACAAAAGGGACACCGGGGAGCTGTTTTTT
D: -; size: few; J: TRBJ1-4; length: 17; V: TRBV5-6; CDR3: CASSLRGLSSTNEKLFF; DNA: TGTGCCAGCAGCTTGCGGGGGCTTTCCTCAACTAATGAAAAACTGTTTTTT
D: -; size: -; J: TRBJ2-2; length: 14; V: TRBV29-1; CDR3: CSAVAGDMTGELFF; DNA: TGCAGCGCCGTCGCAGGGGATATGACCGGGGAGCTGTTTTTT